The clone carrying this T cell receptor (beta chain) appeared a few times. Between the trimmed V and J ends, which lost 5 bases and 5 bases, there was a span of 13 bases. Per the germline V gene, CDR1 is KGHSH and CDR2 is LQKENI. This CDR3 comprises 13 residues. The data were taken from a study of T cells in Graves' hyperthyroidism and ophthalmopathy. Across the whole study: Prior to any treatment, at the point of initial diagnosis, peripheral blood was collected.

Amplified regions were TCR beta CDR3 sequences from RNA transcripts. The TCR CDR3 first-round RT-PCR relied on the HTBI primer set. TCRdb used MiXCR to reprocess the multiplex PCR reads, holding one entry per CDR3 protein. The sample lists about 620,000 distinct CDR3 sequences, 16% occurring once. Subjects aged 18 to 65 presented with newly diagnosed hyperthyroidism of less than 2 months' duration. Uncontrolled infections, other autoimmune diseases, pregnancy or lactation led to exclusion of patients. The authors obtained PBMCs from over 8.5 ml of fresh peripheral blood. This sequence joins TRBV18 and TRBJ2-7; possible D gene TRBD2, 6 bases. The sample was blood. The source is a woman aged 30 to 39 with Graves' hyperthyroidism. In nucleotides, the CDR3 is TGTGCCAGCTCAGCCGGGACTCAAGACGAGCAGTACTTC. This gives the protein CASSAGTQDEQYF.